These 21 T cell receptor beta chains share one sample of origin, sequenced in a study of blood T cell repertoires in COVID-19. TCRdb's table, derived via immunoSEQ multiplex PCR, lists solely in-frame clones and lacks some. The sample carries around 200,000 clones, more than 75% recorded once. Source material: peripheral blood. These receptors were taken from a man aged 45-65 years with acute or convalescent COVID-19.

The chain recombines TRBV3-1 (or the pseudogene TRBV3-2) with TRBJ1-3, with D possibly TRBD1 on 6 matching bases. Germline CDR1 is LGHDT and CDR2 is YNNKEL (reference sequence). The V end lost 0 bases, the J end lost 4 bases, and 13 bases lay between the germline ends. The CDR3 has 16 residues. Written as DNA, the CDR3 is TGTGCCAGCAGCCAAGATCCAGGGGACCACGGAAACACCATATATTTT. Protein: CASSQDPGDHGNTIYF.

V and J are TRBV7-2 and TRBJ2-7; 9 bases line up with TRBD2. The length of the CDR3 is 16 residues. Germline loops: CDR1 SGHTA, CDR2 FQGNSA. With 1 base clipped from V and 2 bases from J, the junction kept 6 bases outside the gene matches. CDR3 region: CASSLVGGGGAYEQYF. The DNA for the CDR3 is TGTGCCAGCAGCTTAGTCGGCGGCGGGGGGGCCTACGAGCAGTACTTC.

This clone has just a few counts. The chain combines TRBV7-3 with TRBJ1-1; D unclear. The CDR3 has 14 residues. Germline values: CDR1 SGHTA, CDR2 FQGTGA. The V end was cut by 5 bases, the J end by 0 bases, with 10 bases between. The CDR3 DNA is TGTGCCAGCAGCACAGACGGCATGAACACTGAAGCTTTCTTT. Protein sequence: CASSTDGMNTEAFF. Variable domain in full (rest from reference TRBV7-3 and TRBJ1-1): GAGVSQTPSNKVTEKGKYVELRCDPISGHTALYWYRQSLGQGPEFLIYFQGTGAADDSGLPNDRFFAVRPEGSVSTLKIQRTERGDSAVYLCASSTDGMNTEAFFGQGTRLTVV.

V and J are TRBV5-1 and TRBJ1-6; D unclear. Germline lookup yields CDR1 SGHRS and CDR2 YFSETQ. There are 16 residues in the CDR3. Deletions cut 0 bases from V and 0 bases from J, with 7 bases between. The CDR3 bases are TGCGCCAGCAGCTTGGCCGGGAGCTCCTATAATTCACCCCTCCACTTT. This translates into CASSLAGSSYNSPLHF.

V usage is TRBV27 and J usage is TRBJ1-2; tentatively, D is TRBD1 (6 bases). The V end was cut by 0 bases, the J end by 5 bases, with 13 bases between. The CDR3 totals 15 residues. CDR1 and CDR2 from the germline V gene are MNHEY and SMNVEV (reference sequence). CDR3 nucleotides: TGTGCCAGCAGTTTATCGCAGGGGCGAACATATGGCTACACCTTC. Its translation is CASSLSQGRTYGYTF.

The J gene is TRBJ2-2, the V gene TRBV19; TRBD2 is a possible D gene (6 bases). Germline V lookup: CDR1 LNHDA, CDR2 SQIVND (reference sequence). Trimming shortened V by 4 bases and J by 1 base, and 13 bases separated the two germline ends. The CDR3 contains 16 residues. The CDR3 loop is CASSTLTRENTGELFF. CDR3 nucleotide sequence: TGTGCCAGTAGTACCCTTACGCGGGAGAACACCGGGGAGCTGTTTTTT.

The DNA of the CDR3 is TGTGCCAGCAGCCCAAGAATTGAGGGTTACGAGCAGTACTTC. Translated: CASSPRIEGYEQYF. The chain uses TRBV7-9 and TRBJ2-7; tentatively, D is TRBD2 (5 bases). The CDR3 totals 14 residues. V lost 5 bases and J 4 bases, leaving 15 bases between the germline ends. Germline lookup yields CDR1 SEHNR and CDR2 FQNEAQ (reference sequence). Full variable domain (missing parts from reference TRBV7-9 and TRBJ2-7): DTGVSQNPRHKITKRGQNVTFRCDPISEHNRLYWYRQTLGQGPEFLTYFQNEAQLEKSRLLSDRFSAERPKGSFSTLEIQRTEQGDSAMYLCASSPRIEGYEQYFGPGTRLTVT.

Details on this clone: At the DNA level, this CDR3 is encoded by other sequences in the same sample as well. This sequence joins TRBV18 and TRBJ1-2; 8 bases match TRBD1. CDR1 is KGHSH, CDR2 LQKENI, per germline. CDR3 length equals 14 residues. The junction had 1 base not matched to a gene; V was cut back by 4 bases and J by 0 bases. CDR3 amino acids: CASSRTGSNYGYTF. The DNA for the CDR3 is TGTGCCAGCTCACGGACAGGGTCTAACTATGGCTACACCTTC.

The chain is built from TRBV29-1 and TRBJ1-1; unclear D gene. The CDR3 covers 11 residues. V lost 6 bases, J lost 4 bases, and 9 bases lay in between. CDR1 is SQVTM and CDR2 is ANQGSEA in the germline V gene. The CDR3 reads CSVEGGTEAFF. The CDR3, as DNA: TGCAGCGTGGAGGGTGGCACTGAAGCTTTCTTT.

The rearrangement joins TRBV18 to TRBJ1-2; 7 bases align to TRBD1. The length of the CDR3 is 15 residues. Germline CDR1 reads KGHSH; CDR2 reads LQKENI. The trim removed 3 bases at V and 4 bases at J, leaving 8 bases unmatched. CDR3: CASSPPGQTIYGYTF. For the CDR3, the DNA is TGTGCCAGCTCACCCCCGGGACAGACTATCTATGGCTACACCTTC.

This chain joins TRBV6-5 and TRBJ2-2; D is perhaps TRBD2 (7 bases). V dropped 8 bases and J dropped 6 bases, with 19 bases sitting between them. The CDR3 is 15 amino acids. Germline lookup yields CDR1 MNHEY and CDR2 SVGAGI. The CDR3 DNA reads TGTGCCAGCCGGGTAGGGGGGGCCGTCCCCGGGGAGCTGTTTTTT. It is translated as CASRVGGAVPGELFF.

This clone showed up just once. The chain couples TRBV6-5 to TRBJ1-3; D remains ambiguous. Germline V gene lookup returns CDR1 MNHEY and CDR2 SVGAGI. CDR3 size: 13 residues. Trimming shortened V by 7 bases and J by 0 bases, and 7 bases separated the two germline ends. The CDR3 spells CASKLSSGNTIYF. The CDR3 DNA is TGTGCCAGCAAACTGAGCTCTGGAAACACCATATATTTT.

The chain uses TRBV6-1 and TRBJ1-5; 8 bases agree with TRBD1. The germline gives CDR1 MNHNS, CDR2 SASEGT. The CDR3 spans 17 residues. Trimming took 1 base from V and 3 from J; bases not matched to a gene: 8. CDR3 coding DNA: TGTGCCAGCAGTGAAGATTGGACAGGGAATTACAATCAGCCCCAGCATTTT. This sequence encodes CASSEDWTGNYNQPQHF.

In regard to this clone: This sample also contains other DNA sequences that code for the same CDR3. This chain links TRBV6-5 with TRBJ1-2; a possible D gene is TRBD1 (5 bases). Looked up from germline, CDR1 is MNHEY and CDR2 is SVGAGI. The CDR3 length is 12 residues. Trimming removed 6 bases at V and 4 bases at J, with 9 bases between. DNA of the CDR3: TGTGCCAGCAGCGACAGTCTCTATGGCTACACCTTC. Its translation is CASSDSLYGYTF.

The chain employs TRBV6-5 and TRBJ1-5; a weak D match, TRBD1 (5 bases). This CDR3 has 13 residues. V shed 6 bases and J shed 9 bases, with 15 bases lying between them. CDR1 is MNHEY, CDR2 SVGAGI, per germline. The CDR3 here is CASRVGQLRPQHF. The DNA of the CDR3 is TGTGCCAGCAGGGTTGGACAACTCAGGCCCCAGCATTTT.

The V call is TRBV7-9, the J call TRBJ1-1; perhaps TRBD1 as D (6 bases). CDR3 length equals 14 residues. The V end lost 4 bases, the J end lost 2 bases, and 11 bases lay between the germline ends. CDR1 is SEHNR and CDR2 is FQNEAQ in the germline V gene (reference sequence). The CDR3 loop reads CASSSRGGNTEAFF. In DNA, the CDR3 is TGTGCCAGCAGCTCCCGGGGGGGCAACACTGAAGCTTTCTTT.

This chain connects TRBV7-6 to TRBJ2-7; 9 bases are a match to TRBD1. CDR1 and CDR2 (germline): SGHVS, FNYEAQ. Trimming took 5 bases from V and 7 from J; bases not matched to a gene: 15. This CDR3 comprises 16 residues. This chain's CDR3 is CASSDRDRGDIWEQYF. CDR3 in DNA: TGTGCCAGCAGCGACCGTGACAGGGGGGATATCTGGGAGCAGTACTTC.

This chain connects TRBV2 to TRBJ2-5; 10 positions agree with TRBD2. Germline loops: CDR1 SNHLY, CDR2 FYNNEI. The V segment lost 5 bases and the J segment 1 base; nucleotides outside the gene matches: 4. The CDR3 consists of 15 residues. This CDR3 reads CASSTASGGQETQYF. CDR3 nucleotide sequence: TGTGCCAGCAGTACGGCTAGCGGGGGCCAAGAGACCCAGTACTTC.

This rearrangement joins TRBV5-6 to TRBJ2-7; 7 bases are a match to TRBD1. Losses at the gene ends were 1 base for V and 3 bases for J; bases not matched to a gene: 4. The germline V gene has CDR1 SGHDT and CDR2 YYEEEE. The CDR3 runs 14 residues. The CDR3 reads CASSLRDSDYEQYF. The CDR3 DNA sequence: TGTGCCAGCAGCTTGAGGGACAGCGACTACGAGCAGTACTTC.

The chain carries TRBV5-1 and TRBJ2-3; weak D call: TRBD1 (7 bases). Trimming took off 4 bases at V and 4 bases at J, with 13 bases between the two ends. The CDR3 runs to 14 residues. Per germline, CDR1 SGHRS and CDR2 YFSETQ. CDR3 region: CASSTGQRADTQYF. CDR3 in DNA: TGCGCCAGCAGCACGGGACAGCGGGCAGATACGCAGTATTTT.

A single count supports this clone. This chain joins TRBV18 and TRBJ1-6; 7 bases line up with TRBD1. Germline CDR1 KGHSH, CDR2 LQKENI. V gave up 3 bases and J gave up 10 bases; unmatched junction bases: 18. CDR3 length: 18 amino acids. CDR3 coding DNA: TGTGCCAGCTCACCTCAGAGCAAACAGGGGTTTCTTAAGTCACCCCTCCACTTT. It codes for CASSPQSKQGFLKSPLHF.